The 6 T cell receptor beta chains below all came from one sample that was sequenced in a study of T cells in Graves' hyperthyroidism and ophthalmopathy. From RNA transcripts, TCR beta CDR3 regions were amplified. Initially, a first-round RT-PCR of the TCR CDR3 employed the HTBI primer set. TCRdb fed the multiplex PCR reads into MiXCR, producing one record per CDR3 protein. The table shows hundreds of thousands of distinct CDR3 sequences, with over 35% occurring only once. Material for sequencing was blood. All receptors come from a man aged 18 to 29 with Graves' hyperthyroidism.

The chain employs TRBV29-1 and TRBJ2-7; D not certain. The CDR3 runs to 14 residues. CDR1 SQVTM and CDR2 ANQGSEA come from the germline V gene. The V end was cut by 4 bases, the J end by 5 bases, with 18 bases between. Here the CDR3 DNA reads TGCAGCGTTGCTTCAGGCACCTACGTCCACGAGCAGTACTTC. Translated: CSVASGTYVHEQYF.

The sample holds many counts of this clonotype. The V gene is TRBV29-1, the J gene TRBJ2-7; 8 positions match TRBD2. The CDR3 length is 13 residues. The germline V gene has CDR1 SQVTM and CDR2 ANQGSEA. Losses at the gene ends were 4 bases for V and 7 bases for J; bases not matched to a gene: 9. CDR3 sequence reads: CSVGGLGLLEQYF. The DNA for the CDR3 is TGCAGCGTTGGGGGACTAGGACTGCTGGAGCAGTACTTC.

J is TRBJ1-1 and V is TRBV25-1, with TRBD1 as a possible D gene (5 bases). The CDR3 length is 16 residues. Looked up from germline, CDR1 is MGHDK and CDR2 is SYGVNS. The V and J ends lost 0 bases and 5 bases respectively, with 16 bases between them. The CDR3 DNA follows: TGTGCCAGCAGTGAATACGGGAGCAGGGTGGAGACTGAAGCTTTCTTT. Protein sequence: CASSEYGSRVETEAFF.

The rearrangement uses TRBV6-5 and TRBJ1-5; D call uncertain. Germline CDR1 MNHEY, CDR2 SVGAGI. CDR3 length: 14 amino acids. V lost 10 bases to trimming and J lost 0 bases, with 13 bases between them. The CDR3 DNA reads TGTGCCATCAGCCTTCAGACTAGCAATCAGCCCCAGCATTTT. Residues: CAISLQTSNQPQHF.

The sample holds many counts of this clonotype. V and J are TRBV7-8 and TRBJ1-6; 7 nucleotides align to TRBD1. The CDR3 consists of 15 residues. CDR1 SGHVS and CDR2 FQNEAQ come from the germline V gene. With 5 bases clipped from V and 5 bases from J, the junction kept 6 bases outside the gene matches. The chain's CDR3 is CASSATGTDNSPLHF. CDR3 DNA sequence: TGTGCCAGCAGCGCAACCGGGACAGATAATTCACCCCTCCACTTT.

This clonotype showed up just once. The rearrangement joins TRBV4-3 to TRBJ2-2; D uncertain. There are 15 residues in the CDR3. Germline V CDR1 and CDR2: LGHNA, YSLEER. The V end lost 4 bases, the J end lost 6 bases, and 15 bases lay between the germline ends. CDR3 sequence: CASSLARVKAGELFF. For the CDR3, the DNA is TGCGCCAGCAGCCTCGCTCGAGTGAAAGCCGGGGAGCTGTTTTTT.